These T cell receptor beta chains were read from a single sample in a study of cytomegalovirus exposure and HLA in healthy donors. Sequenced by immunoSEQ multiplex PCR; TCRdb stores in-frame clones only, minus some. The sample data list roughly 100,000 clones. Sequencing was performed on PBMCs. The receptors shown here come from a woman aged 30 to 39 in good health and CMV-seronegative. Both conserved end residues are part of each CDR3. Each record gives: CDR3 length, V gene, J gene, CDR3 protein.

cdr3_length: 14
v_call: TRBV25-1
j_call: TRBJ1-1
cdr3_aa: CASSALDRGTEAFF

cdr3_length: 15
v_call: TRBV27
j_call: TRBJ2-7
cdr3_aa: CASSDVGGVSYEQYF

cdr3_length: 13
v_call: TRBV27
j_call: TRBJ2-1
cdr3_aa: CASSNRVDNEQFF

cdr3_length: 15
v_call: TRBV6-1
j_call: TRBJ2-4
cdr3_aa: CASSLGHGVKNIQYF

cdr3_length: 15
v_call: TRBV5-1
j_call: TRBJ2-2
cdr3_aa: CASSSAGMGTGELFF

cdr3_length: 17
v_call: TRBV7-8
j_call: TRBJ2-5
cdr3_aa: CASSSGPGTRDQETQYF

cdr3_length: 12
v_call: TRBV19
j_call: TRBJ2-2
cdr3_aa: CASSRFGGELFF

cdr3_length: 13
v_call: TRBV6-5
j_call: TRBJ2-2
cdr3_aa: CASSYHPSGELFF

cdr3_length: 15
v_call: TRBV4-2
j_call: TRBJ2-2
cdr3_aa: CASSQGDRWSGELFF

cdr3_length: 11
v_call: TRBV20-1
j_call: TRBJ2-1
cdr3_aa: CSASAGTSRLF

cdr3_length: 13
v_call: TRBV7-3
j_call: TRBJ2-5
cdr3_aa: CASGTGGWETQYF

cdr3_length: 11
v_call: TRBV19
j_call: TRBJ2-1
cdr3_aa: CASSRWEEQFF

cdr3_length: 15
v_call: TRBV7-6
j_call: TRBJ2-1
cdr3_aa: CASNPREEPVGEQFF

cdr3_length: 15
v_call: TRBV18
j_call: TRBJ1-1
cdr3_aa: CASLSTGGTGTEAFF

cdr3_length: 14
v_call: TRBV6-5
j_call: TRBJ2-3
cdr3_aa: CASSYFAFTDTQYF

cdr3_length: 15
v_call: TRBV6-1
j_call: TRBJ1-5
cdr3_aa: CASSAQGYSNQPQHF

cdr3_length: 13
v_call: TRBV6-5
j_call: TRBJ1-1
cdr3_aa: CASSIQGSTEAFF

cdr3_length: 15
v_call: TRBV12-5
j_call: TRBJ2-5
cdr3_aa: CASGLGVPGQEDQYF

cdr3_length: 15
v_call: TRBV7-2
j_call: TRBJ2-7
cdr3_aa: CASTTWTSGGYEQYF

cdr3_length: 16
v_call: TRBV7-8
j_call: TRBJ1-3
cdr3_aa: CASSARQGIAGNTIYF

cdr3_length: 15
v_call: TRBV5-1
j_call: TRBJ2-5
cdr3_aa: CASTRTGPFQETQYF

cdr3_length: 17
v_call: TRBV21-1
j_call: TRBJ2-3
cdr3_aa: CASSKWVTSGKADTQYF

cdr3_length: 14
v_call: TRBV7-9
j_call: TRBJ2-5
cdr3_aa: CASSGRAGVETQYF

cdr3_length: 13
v_call: TRBV6-5
j_call: TRBJ1-1
cdr3_aa: CASSGQGNTEAFF

cdr3_length: 14
v_call: TRBV5-4
j_call: TRBJ1-2
cdr3_aa: CASSSTGGPYGYTF

cdr3_length: 15
v_call: TRBV25-1
j_call: TRBJ1-1
cdr3_aa: CASSDPRRGNTEAFF